This T cell receptor beta chain appears in the sequencing data of a study of shared clonotypes between healthy human individuals. Study outcomes and limitations: Naive subsets, compared against memory subsets, generally had larger estimated richness values.

It was CD45RO-negative cells, positively selected for CCR7, that made up naive CD8 cells, with terminally differentiated effector memory CD45RA+ cells excluded. Deletions cut 1 base from V and 2 bases from J, with 12 bases between. The CDR3 is made up of 15 amino acids. Germline V CDR1 and CDR2: MGHRA, YSYEKL. Regarding this clone: What it binds is not known.

The test was conducted at deep level. Method: immunoSEQ multiplex PCR; TCRdb's copy keeps in-frame clones and lacks some. The sample lists about 700,000 clones; about 91% were seen once. The specimen sequenced was naive CD8+ T cells sorted from blood. The chain is built from TRBV4-1 and TRBJ2-7, with D possibly TRBD1 on 5 matching bases. The TCR was taken from a man aged 30-40 years in good health. The CDR3: CASSQGPDRTYEQYF. The CDR3 bases are TGCGCCAGCAGCCAAGGCCCCGACAGAACCTACGAGCAGTACTTC.